These 4 T cell receptor beta chains were sequenced from one sample in a study of CXCR3-negative and CXCR3-positive naive CD8 T cells. Study-wide findings and caveats: CXCR3-expressing naive cells carried TRB CDR3s more hydrophobic than those of CXCR3-negative naive cells.

UMI-labeled TRB cDNA libraries were prepared by 5' RACE. No DNA is given; TCRdb re-called the 5' RACE reads and lists each CDR3 protein once. Its table lists around 140,000 distinct CDR3 sequences. The antigens of these receptors remain unknown. Sequenced sample: naive CXCR3+ CD8+ T cells from blood. Specified subset: CD45RO-CCR7+CD27+CD95- naive CD8+ T cells expressing CXCR3 (TNR3+). These receptors all come from a human donor in good health. Some clones in this sample may be carry-over from other donors' samples.

The chain joins TRBV29-1 to TRBJ2-2. Germline CDR1 is SQVTM and CDR2 is ANQGSEA. This CDR3 region has 11 residues. The CDR3 loop reads CSVGWWGELFF.

The genes are TRBV28 and TRBJ1-5; as DNA is missing, the TRBD1 call by TCRdb cannot be tested. Germline-derived CDR1 and CDR2 are MDHEN and SYDVKM. The CDR3 length is 16 residues. The CDR3 spells CASSFYPGDSNQPQHF.

The V gene is TRBV12-3 or TRBV12-4, the J gene TRBJ2-1; TCRdb selects TRBD1, and the lack of DNA leaves this call unchecked. The CDR3 runs to 15 residues. CDR3 loop: CASSLGGQGNNEQFF.

This chain links TRBV23-1 with TRBJ2-7. TRBV23-1 has ORF status, its function being uncertain. This CDR3 has 11 amino acids. The CDR3: CASRQAYEQYF.